This is a list of T cell receptor beta chains from one sample in a study of cytomegalovirus exposure and HLA in healthy donors. The method was immunoSEQ multiplex PCR; TCRdb's version includes in-frame clones alone and lacks a portion of them. The sample holds some 160,000 clones, 84% seen once. The source material was PBMCs. The receptors derive from a man younger than 35 in good health and CMV-seronegative. Each CDR3 is given with its conserved first and last residue. D genes are given only for firm matches. Some rows mark clone size as missing; the rest say once, few, many or name a class of expanded clone.

v_call: TRBV5-4
clone_size: .
d_call: .
j_call: TRBJ1-1
cdr3_aa: CASSFPGVNTEAFF
cdr3_nt: TGTGCCAGCAGTTTTCCAGGGGTGAACACTGAAGCTTTCTTT

v_call: TRBV18
clone_size: .
d_call: .
j_call: TRBJ1-5
cdr3_aa: CASSPEVLGNQPQHF
cdr3_nt: TGTGCCAGCTCACCAGAGGTTTTAGGCAATCAGCCCCAGCATTTT

v_call: TRBV15
clone_size: .
d_call: .
j_call: TRBJ1-2
cdr3_aa: CATSRGMNLDSLQLNYGYTF
cdr3_nt: TGTGCCACCAGCAGAGGAATGAACCTGGACAGTCTGCAACTTAACTATGGCTACACCTTC

v_call: TRBV5-1
clone_size: few
d_call: TRBD2
j_call: TRBJ2-1
cdr3_aa: CASTPGGGYNEQFF
cdr3_nt: TGCGCCAGCACCCCTGGCGGGGGGTACAATGAGCAGTTCTTC

v_call: TRBV19
clone_size: .
d_call: .
j_call: TRBJ2-5
cdr3_aa: CASSFFQGPGETQYF
cdr3_nt: TGTGCCAGTAGTTTCTTCCAGGGTCCGGGAGAGACCCAGTACTTC

v_call: TRBV5-5
clone_size: few
d_call: TRBD1
j_call: TRBJ2-5
cdr3_aa: CASSLPTGTAQETQYF
cdr3_nt: TGTGCCAGCAGCCTACCCACCGGGACAGCTCAAGAGACCCAGTACTTC

v_call: TRBV5-6
clone_size: once
d_call: .
j_call: TRBJ1-1
cdr3_aa: CASSWRASSNTEAFF
cdr3_nt: TGTGCCAGCAGCTGGAGGGCCTCATCGAACACTGAAGCTTTCTTT

v_call: TRBV29-1
clone_size: .
d_call: .
j_call: TRBJ1-1
cdr3_aa: CSVVRLGPKAFF
cdr3_nt: TGCAGCGTTGTCAGGCTGGGGCCCAAAGCTTTCTTT

v_call: TRBV5-1
clone_size: .
d_call: .
j_call: TRBJ2-7
cdr3_aa: CASSVAGSYEQYF
cdr3_nt: TGCGCCAGCAGCGTGGCGGGGTCCTACGAGCAGTACTTC

v_call: TRBV10-3
clone_size: .
d_call: TRBD1
j_call: TRBJ1-1
cdr3_aa: CAIRPEEGRGRGTEAFF
cdr3_nt: TGTGCCATCAGGCCTGAGGAAGGCAGGGGGCGAGGAACTGAAGCTTTCTTT

v_call: TRBV2
clone_size: .
d_call: .
j_call: TRBJ2-5
cdr3_aa: CASRGPRGYQETQYF
cdr3_nt: TGTGCCAGCAGGGGACCCAGGGGCTACCAAGAGACCCAGTACTTC

v_call: TRBV5-4
clone_size: .
d_call: TRBD2
j_call: TRBJ2-7
cdr3_aa: CASSTGLAGVYEQYF
cdr3_nt: TGTGCCAGCAGCACGGGACTAGCGGGAGTCTACGAGCAGTACTTC

v_call: TRBV7-2
clone_size: .
d_call: TRBD1
j_call: TRBJ2-7
cdr3_aa: CASSTQQGAGYEQYF
cdr3_nt: TGTGCCAGCAGCACTCAACAGGGGGCAGGGTACGAGCAGTACTTC

v_call: TRBV19
clone_size: .
d_call: .
j_call: TRBJ2-3
cdr3_aa: CASSKYGAFRFGTDTQYF
cdr3_nt: TGTGCCAGTAGCAAGTATGGGGCCTTCAGGTTCGGCACAGATACGCAGTATTTT

v_call: TRBV9
clone_size: .
d_call: .
j_call: TRBJ2-7
cdr3_aa: CASSGLSDEQYF
cdr3_nt: TGTGCCAGCAGCGGACTCTCAGACGAGCAGTACTTC

v_call: TRBV18
clone_size: .
d_call: .
j_call: TRBJ2-2
cdr3_aa: CASSWQGNTGELFF
cdr3_nt: TGTGCCAGCTCATGGCAGGGAAACACCGGGGAGCTGTTTTTT

v_call: TRBV28
clone_size: once
d_call: TRBD1
j_call: TRBJ2-7
cdr3_aa: CASSLGDSEQYF
cdr3_nt: TGTGCCAGCAGTTTAGGGGACAGCGAGCAGTACTTC

v_call: TRBV27
clone_size: .
d_call: TRBD2
j_call: TRBJ2-7
cdr3_aa: CASGGAYEQYF
cdr3_nt: TGTGCCAGCGGGGGGGCCTACGAGCAGTACTTC

v_call: TRBV2
clone_size: .
d_call: TRBD2
j_call: TRBJ2-5
cdr3_aa: CASSGVGGSETQYF
cdr3_nt: TGTGCCAGCAGTGGCGTGGGGGGGTCAGAGACCCAGTACTTC

v_call: TRBV12-5
clone_size: .
d_call: TRBD1
j_call: TRBJ1-4
cdr3_aa: CASGTSYGTGKEKLFF
cdr3_nt: TGTGCTAGTGGTACTTCTTACGGGACAGGGAAAGAAAAACTGTTTTTT

v_call: TRBV28
clone_size: .
d_call: TRBD2
j_call: TRBJ2-1
cdr3_aa: CASSLVDFPKWGLAGSSYNEQFF
cdr3_nt: TGTGCCAGCAGTTTAGTCGATTTCCCCAAATGGGGACTAGCGGGGTCCTCCTACAATGAGCAGTTCTTC

v_call: TRBV27
clone_size: .
d_call: TRBD1
j_call: TRBJ1-4
cdr3_aa: CASSNLQGAGEKLFF
cdr3_nt: TGTGCCAGCAGTAACCTACAGGGGGCCGGCGAAAAACTGTTTTTT

v_call: TRBV13
clone_size: .
d_call: TRBD1
j_call: TRBJ1-1
cdr3_aa: CASSTRDSWNTEAFF
cdr3_nt: TGTGCCAGCAGCACCCGGGACAGCTGGAACACTGAAGCTTTCTTT

v_call: TRBV11-2
clone_size: few
d_call: .
j_call: TRBJ2-1
cdr3_aa: CASSSRQGLNEQFF
cdr3_nt: TGTGCCAGCAGCTCGCGTCAGGGACTCAATGAGCAGTTCTTC

v_call: TRBV28
clone_size: .
d_call: .
j_call: TRBJ1-4
cdr3_aa: CASLHYQANEKLFF
cdr3_nt: TGTGCCAGTCTCCACTATCAAGCTAATGAAAAACTGTTTTTT

v_call: TRBV19
clone_size: .
d_call: .
j_call: TRBJ1-4
cdr3_aa: CASSPRSWSEKLFF
cdr3_nt: TGTGCCAGTAGTCCCCGGAGTTGGAGTGAAAAACTGTTTTTT

v_call: TRBV27
clone_size: .
d_call: .
j_call: TRBJ2-1
cdr3_aa: CASSLQGLVSYNEQFF
cdr3_nt: TGTGCCAGCAGCCTCCAGGGGCTCGTCTCCTACAATGAGCAGTTCTTC

v_call: TRBV6-4
clone_size: .
d_call: TRBD1
j_call: TRBJ2-7
cdr3_aa: CASSAQGSEQYF
cdr3_nt: TGTGCCAGCAGTGCACAGGGGAGCGAGCAGTACTTC

v_call: TRBV4-3
clone_size: .
d_call: TRBD2
j_call: TRBJ2-2
cdr3_aa: CASSQRHLAGGGTGELFF
cdr3_nt: TGCGCCAGCAGCCAACGACACTTAGCGGGAGGGGGCACCGGGGAGCTGTTTTTT

v_call: TRBV10-3
clone_size: .
d_call: .
j_call: TRBJ2-7
cdr3_aa: CAISDSENYSYEQYF
cdr3_nt: TGTGCCATCAGTGATAGTGAGAATTACAGCTACGAGCAGTACTTC

v_call: TRBV7-8
clone_size: .
d_call: TRBD1
j_call: TRBJ1-2
cdr3_aa: CASSLEPGDRRAYGYTF
cdr3_nt: TGTGCCAGCAGCTTGGAGCCAGGGGACAGGCGCGCCTATGGCTACACCTTC

v_call: TRBV9
clone_size: .
d_call: TRBD2
j_call: TRBJ2-1
cdr3_aa: CASSPPAAGDEQFF
cdr3_nt: TGTGCCAGCAGCCCCCCGGCTGCGGGGGATGAGCAGTTCTTC

v_call: TRBV6-6
clone_size: .
d_call: .
j_call: TRBJ1-2
cdr3_aa: CASSPDSNYGYTF
cdr3_nt: TGTGCCAGCAGTCCCGACAGTAACTATGGCTACACCTTC

v_call: TRBV30
clone_size: once
d_call: TRBD1
j_call: TRBJ1-1
cdr3_aa: CAWNRQGRNTEAFF
cdr3_nt: TGTGCCTGGAACCGACAGGGTCGGAACACTGAAGCTTTCTTT

v_call: TRBV19
clone_size: .
d_call: .
j_call: TRBJ1-5
cdr3_aa: CASSTGMQPQHF
cdr3_nt: TGTGCCAGTAGTACAGGGATGCAGCCCCAGCATTTT

v_call: TRBV7-6
clone_size: .
d_call: TRBD2
j_call: TRBJ2-5
cdr3_aa: CASSSLAGGGETQYF
cdr3_nt: TGTGCCAGCAGCTCCCTAGCGGGAGGGGGAGAGACCCAGTACTTC

v_call: TRBV28
clone_size: .
d_call: TRBD1
j_call: TRBJ2-7
cdr3_aa: CASSPDRVVHEQYF
cdr3_nt: TGTGCCAGCTCTCCGGACAGGGTTGTCCACGAGCAGTACTTC